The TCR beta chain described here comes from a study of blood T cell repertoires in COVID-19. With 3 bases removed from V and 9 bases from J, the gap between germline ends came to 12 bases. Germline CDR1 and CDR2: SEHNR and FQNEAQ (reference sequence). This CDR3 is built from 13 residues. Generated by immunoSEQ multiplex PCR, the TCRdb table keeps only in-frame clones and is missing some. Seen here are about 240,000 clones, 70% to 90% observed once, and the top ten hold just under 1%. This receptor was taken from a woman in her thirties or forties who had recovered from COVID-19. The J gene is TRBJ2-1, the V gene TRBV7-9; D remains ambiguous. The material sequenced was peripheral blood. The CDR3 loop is CASSFRWSGEQFF. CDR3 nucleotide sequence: TGTGCCAGCAGCTTTCGGTGGTCTGGTGAGCAGTTCTTC.